Listed below are T cell receptor beta chains from one sample, sequenced in a study of cytomegalovirus exposure and HLA in healthy donors. TCRdb keeps only in-frame clones here, not all; method: immunoSEQ multiplex PCR. The sample has approximately 130,000 clones. Specimen: PBMCs. The source is a woman aged 55-75 years in good health and CMV-seronegative. CDR3s include the opening cysteine and the closing phenylalanine or tryptophan. A D gene is named only where the DNA matches it firmly.

v_call	d_call	j_call	cdr3_aa	cdr3_nt
TRBV4-1	.	TRBJ1-3	CASSPLGSGNTIYF	TGCGCCAGCAGCCCCCTCGGCTCTGGAAACACCATATATTTT
TRBV6-5	.	TRBJ1-2	CASSYAGDNYGYTF	TGTGCCAGCAGTTACGCAGGGGATAACTATGGCTACACCTTC
TRBV5-5	TRBD1	TRBJ2-3	CASSLLGTGFTDTQYF	TGTGCCAGCAGCTTGTTAGGGACAGGCTTCACAGATACGCAGTATTTT
TRBV5-6	.	TRBJ2-4	CASSSGLVQYF	TGTGCCAGCAGCTCCGGACTGGTTCAGTACTTC
TRBV2	TRBD1	TRBJ2-3	CARSDRGTDTQYF	TGTGCCAGATCAGACAGGGGTACAGATACGCAGTATTTT
TRBV15	.	TRBJ2-2	CATSRQELNTGELFF	TGTGCCACCAGCCGACAGGAGCTGAACACCGGGGAGCTGTTTTTT
TRBV19	TRBD1	TRBJ2-1	CASSMDRDSYNEQFF	TGTGCCAGTAGTATGGACCGGGACAGCTACAATGAGCAGTTCTTC
TRBV15	.	TRBJ1-1	CATSTGGDTEAFF	TGTGCCACCAGCACCGGAGGGGACACTGAAGCTTTCTTT
TRBV15	.	TRBJ1-1	CATSRDLGANTEAFF	TGTGCCACCAGCAGAGATCTGGGGGCGAACACTGAAGCTTTCTTT
TRBV10-3	TRBD1	TRBJ2-6	CAISKTGQPSGANVLTF	TGTGCCATCAGCAAGACAGGGCAACCCTCTGGGGCCAACGTCCTGACTTTC
TRBV18	TRBD2	TRBJ2-1	CASSLRLAGGAGEQFF	TGTGCCAGCTCACTCCGTCTAGCGGGGGGGGCAGGAGAGCAGTTCTTC
TRBV7-9	.	TRBJ1-5	CASSPGTMNQPQHF	TGTGCCAGCAGCCCCGGGACAATGAATCAGCCCCAGCATTTT
TRBV5-1	TRBD2	TRBJ2-3	CASSPAGDLSTDTQYF	TGCGCCAGCAGCCCGGCGGGAGACCTTAGCACAGATACGCAGTATTTT
TRBV5-1	TRBD2	TRBJ2-3	CASKAPGLAGGGTDTQYF	TGCGCCAGCAAGGCCCCGGGACTAGCGGGGGGAGGCACAGATACGCAGTATTTT
TRBV28	TRBD1	TRBJ1-1	CASSLISTGGTEAFF	TGTGCCAGCAGTTTAATCTCAACAGGGGGCACTGAAGCTTTCTTT
TRBV18	.	TRBJ1-5	CASSPGRVQGAQHF	TGTGCCAGCTCACCAGGGCGTGTACAGGGAGCCCAGCATTTT
TRBV5-1	.	TRBJ2-1	CASSRGTPLNYNEQFF	TGCGCCAGCAGCCGGGGGACTCCCCTGAACTACAATGAGCAGTTCTTC
TRBV7-7	TRBD2	TRBJ2-1	CASSPGGGRAVYEQFF	TGTGCTAGCAGCCCTGGAGGCGGGAGGGCCGTGTATGAGCAGTTCTTC
TRBV10-3	.	TRBJ1-1	CASSGGLEGSTEAFF	TGTGCCAGCAGTGGGGGTTTGGAGGGGAGCACTGAAGCTTTCTTT
TRBV5-1	TRBD1	TRBJ1-1	CASSPRTGASEAFF	TGCGCCAGCAGCCCGAGGACAGGGGCGAGTGAAGCTTTCTTT
TRBV27	TRBD2	TRBJ2-7	CASSLYLGGNYEQYF	TGTGCCAGCAGTTTATACTTGGGAGGGAACTACGAGCAGTACTTC
TRBV27	.	TRBJ2-7	CASSLTGTLLTYEQYF	TGTGCCAGCAGTTTAACGGGGACACTGCTTACCTACGAGCAGTACTTC
TRBV2	TRBD2	TRBJ2-3	CASSASGGHSYTQYF	TGTGCCAGCAGTGCCAGCGGGGGGCATTCATATACGCAGTATTTT
TRBV6-1	.	TRBJ2-3	CASSTLLGWLDTQYF	TGTGCCAGCAGCACTTTACTCGGTTGGTTGGATACGCAGTATTTT
TRBV7-9	TRBD1	TRBJ2-5	CASSHVITKGQGQETQYF	TGTGCCAGCAGCCACGTTATTACGAAAGGACAGGGGCAAGAGACCCAGTACTTC
TRBV4-1	TRBD1	TRBJ1-2	CASSQDIGTGDGYTF	TGCGCCAGCAGCCAAGATATCGGAACAGGGGATGGCTACACCTTC
TRBV4-2	.	TRBJ1-2	CASSQDERGEYGYTF	TGTGCCAGCAGCCAAGATGAACGGGGGGAGTATGGCTACACCTTC
TRBV6-5	TRBD1	TRBJ2-7	CASKRTGNYEQYF	TGTGCCAGCAAAAGGACAGGGAACTACGAGCAGTACTTC
TRBV5-1	TRBD2	TRBJ2-1	CASSPRRSLRLAGYNEQFF	TGCGCCAGCAGCCCAAGACGTTCCCTTCGACTAGCGGGCTACAATGAGCAGTTCTTC
TRBV5-1	.	TRBJ2-1	CASSYDGSKGDNEQFF	TGCGCCAGCAGCTACGACGGGTCCAAGGGGGACAATGAGCAGTTCTTC
TRBV10-3	.	TRBJ1-5	CAISESPPFAQAGRQPQHF	TGTGCCATCAGTGAGTCGCCCCCCTTTGCACAGGCCGGCAGGCAGCCCCAGCATTTT
TRBV2	.	TRBJ1-1	CASRGGAGTEAFF	TGTGCCAGCAGGGGGGGGGCGGGAACTGAAGCTTTCTTT
TRBV7-2	TRBD2	TRBJ2-7	CASSPTALASYEQYF	TGTGCCAGCAGCCCCACCGCACTAGCGAGTTACGAGCAGTACTTC
TRBV7-9	TRBD1	TRBJ1-1	CASSPDREFTEAFF	TGTGCCAGCAGCCCGGACAGGGAGTTCACTGAAGCTTTCTTT
TRBV2	.	TRBJ1-4	CASTTGQGSRGKLFF	TGTGCCAGCACTACGGGCCAGGGAAGCCGAGGAAAACTGTTTTTT
TRBV20-1	.	TRBJ2-7	CSARFSSEQYF	TGCAGTGCTAGATTTTCTAGCGAGCAGTACTTC
TRBV5-1	.	TRBJ2-3	CASSSGLSLDTDTQYF	TGCGCCAGCAGCTCGGGGTTATCCCTAGACACAGATACGCAGTATTTT
TRBV7-8	TRBD1	TRBJ1-1	CASSRQGMNTEAFF	TGTGCCAGCAGCCGACAGGGGATGAACACTGAAGCTTTCTTT
TRBV7-3	TRBD1	TRBJ2-3	CASSLGTGSTDTQYF	TGTGCCAGCAGCTTGGGGACAGGGAGCACAGATACGCAGTATTTT
TRBV2	.	TRBJ1-1	CASTTGNTEAFF	TGTGCCAGTACGACAGGGAACACTGAAGCTTTCTTT
TRBV14	TRBD1	TRBJ2-1	CASSQGQGPYNEQFF	TGTGCCAGCAGCCAAGGACAGGGTCCTTACAATGAGCAGTTCTTC
TRBV7-2	.	TRBJ2-5	CASSPLGETQYF	TGTGCCAGCAGCCCCCTAGGAGAGACCCAGTACTTC
TRBV6-5	.	TRBJ1-2	CASSFDRTLGYGYTF	TGTGCCAGCAGTTTTGACAGGACTTTAGGCTATGGCTACACCTTC
TRBV6-5	.	TRBJ2-6	CASSTSSGANVLTF	TGTGCCAGCAGCACCAGCTCTGGGGCCAACGTCCTGACTTTC
TRBV28	TRBD2	TRBJ2-2	CASSLKRGGGGELFF	TGTGCCAGCAGTTTAAAGCGGGGGGGCGGCGGGGAGCTGTTTTTT
TRBV5-1	.	TRBJ1-3	CASSYRGQMLSGNTIYF	TGCGCCAGCAGCTATCGGGGTCAAATGCTCTCTGGAAACACCATATATTTT
TRBV7-8	.	TRBJ2-7	CASSFSKPKYEQYF	TGTGCCAGCAGCTTCTCGAAACCTAAATACGAGCAGTACTTC
TRBV4-2	TRBD1	TRBJ1-1	CASSPDRENTEAFF	TGTGCCAGCAGCCCCGACAGGGAGAACACTGAAGCTTTCTTT